The 27 T cell receptor beta chains given below trace back to one sample, sequenced in a study of CD8 T cells in Susac syndrome. RNA was extracted with the RNeasy kit, and a quantity of roughly 0.45 to 1 ug was reverse transcribed using random hexamers. TCRdb independently ran MiXCR on the immunoSEQ multiplex PCR reads; one entry per CDR3 protein. This sample has 170,000 or so distinct CDR3 sequences, with over 85% found just once. Material: CD4+ T cells from PBMCs. Receptors were obtained from a human donor with multiple sclerosis.

The chain carries TRBV5-1 and TRBJ1-1, with a tentative D call TRBD1 (6 bases). Germline V lookup: CDR1 SGHRS, CDR2 YFSETQ. The V end was cut by 2 bases, the J end by 3 bases, with 8 bases between. The CDR3 is 13 residues long. The CDR3 DNA sequence: TGCGCCAGCAGCTTTAAGGGGGACACTGAAGCTTTCTTT. This translates into CASSFKGDTEAFF. The variable domain in full, with the rest retrieved from reference TRBV5-1 and TRBJ1-1, is KAGVTQTPRYLIKTRGQQVTLSCSPISGHRSVSWYQQTPGQGLQFLFEYFSETQRNKGNFPGRFSGRQFSNSRSEMNVSTLELGDSALYLCASSFKGDTEAFFGQGTRLTVV.

The CDR3 nucleotides read TGTGCCAGCAGTGAAAACCAGGGCAGTCAGCCCCAGCATTTT. Its translation: CASSENQGSQPQHF. The V and J genes are TRBV2 and TRBJ1-5; possible D gene TRBD1, 5 bases. The germline V and J ends were trimmed by 2 bases and 6 bases, with 11 bases remaining between them. The CDR3 loop spans 14 amino acids. CDR1 is SNHLY and CDR2 is FYNNEI in the germline V gene.

The chain links TRBV20-1 to TRBJ2-3; maybe TRBD1 (6 bases). V was pared by 1 base and J by 2 bases, with 13 bases between. This CDR3 comprises 15 residues. Germline-derived CDR1 and CDR2 are DFQATT and SNEGSKA (reference sequence). The CDR3 reads CSARGQGLNTDTQYF. The CDR3 DNA reads TGCAGTGCTAGAGGGCAGGGGTTGAACACAGATACGCAGTATTTT.

The V gene is TRBV24-1, the J gene TRBJ2-1; 7 nucleotides match TRBD1. Germline CDR1 and CDR2: KGHDR and SFDVKD. V shed 4 bases and J 2 bases; nucleotides not matched to a gene: 10. The CDR3 contains 17 residues. CDR3 region: CATSDRTGTVTYNEQFF. The DNA of the CDR3 is TGTGCCACCAGTGACAGAACCGGGACAGTCACCTACAATGAGCAGTTCTTC.

J is TRBJ2-5 and V is TRBV12-3 or TRBV12-4; D ambiguous. The V gene lost 6 bases and the J gene lost 5 bases, with 7 bases spanning the gap. The CDR3 totals 11 residues. In DNA form, the CDR3 reads TGTGCCAGCAGGGAAGGGGAGACCCAGTACTTC. Amino acids: CASREGETQYF.

The J gene is TRBJ2-7, the V gene TRBV20-1; D tentatively reads TRBD1 or TRBD2 (5 bases each). Per germline, CDR1 DFQATT and CDR2 SNEGSKA (reference sequence). CDR3 length equals 15 residues. V gave up 6 bases and J gave up 7 bases, with 25 bases separating them. The CDR3 spells CSAINPGALRWEQYF. The CDR3 bases are TGCAGTGCCATTAATCCCGGGGCCCTAAGATGGGAGCAGTACTTC.

The rearrangement uses TRBV5-1 and TRBJ2-1, with D tentatively TRBD1 or TRBD2 (5 bases each). The CDR3 sequence is 14 residues long. Germline V gene sequence: CDR1 SGHRS, CDR2 YFSETQ. Trimming left V 4 bases short and J 7 bases short, with 15 bases between. CDR3 region: CASSNGAPLNEQFF. The CDR3 bases are TGCGCCAGCAGCAACGGGGCTCCCCTAAATGAGCAGTTCTTC.

The V and J genes are TRBV18 and TRBJ1-3, with 8 positions matching TRBD1. The CDR3 loop spans 15 amino acids. Germline V CDR1 and CDR2: KGHSH, LQKENI. V lost 3 bases to trimming and J lost 8 bases; unmatched junction nucleotides: 9. The CDR3 nucleotides are TGTGCCAGCTCACCCAGGGGGCGCGTAGAGGACACCATATATTTT. This translates into CASSPRGRVEDTIYF.

V and J are TRBV4-1 and TRBJ2-5; possibly TRBD1 for D (5 bases). The V end lost 3 bases, the J end lost 5 bases, and 16 bases lay between the germline ends. The length of the CDR3 is 15 residues. Germline values: CDR1 MGHRA, CDR2 YSYEKL. CDR3 loop: CASSQQGRRQETQYF. As DNA, the CDR3 is TGCGCCAGCAGCCAGCAGGGAAGAAGGCAGGAGACCCAGTACTTC.

The rearrangement joins TRBV2 to TRBJ2-1; no clear D. The germline V gene has CDR1 SNHLY and CDR2 FYNNEI. V gave up 10 bases and J gave up 8 bases, with 15 bases separating them. This CDR3 comprises 12 residues. CDR3 sequence (DNA): TGTGCCAATCTTGGGCTAGTCGATGAGCAGTTCTTC. Translation gives CANLGLVDEQFF.

This clonotype turned up a few times. V and J are TRBV18 and TRBJ2-2; no clear D. The V end lost 3 bases, the J end lost 2 bases, and 4 bases lay between the germline ends. Germline values: CDR1 KGHSH, CDR2 LQKENI. CDR3 length: 13 amino acids. CDR3: CASSPPNTGELFF. The CDR3 region has the DNA TGTGCCAGCTCACCTCCCAACACCGGGGAGCTGTTTTTT.

The chain employs TRBV20-1 and TRBJ1-5; 9 bases map to TRBD1. This CDR3 comprises 15 residues. Trimming at V came to 5 bases and at J to 4 bases, leaving 9 bases not matched to a gene. The germline V gene has CDR1 DFQATT and CDR2 SNEGSKA (reference sequence). The CDR3 region is CSAPLTGTGNQPQHF. As DNA, the CDR3 is TGCAGTGCTCCTCTGACCGGGACAGGGAATCAGCCCCAGCATTTT.

This clonotype has only one observation. The chain is built from TRBV7-2 and TRBJ2-7; D is possibly TRBD2 (6 bases). Looked up from germline, CDR1 is SGHTA and CDR2 is FQGNSA. The length of the CDR3 is 13 residues. Trimming took 1 base from V and 6 from J, leaving 10 bases between them. DNA of the CDR3: TGTGCCAGCAGCTTAGGGGGGAGGCCCGAGCAGTACTTC. Its protein product is CASSLGGRPEQYF.

In its sample, this clonotype was seen a few times. The rearrangement joins TRBV19 to TRBJ1-5; the match to TRBD1 covers 7 bases. The germline V gene encodes CDR1 LNHDA and CDR2 SQIVND (reference sequence). With V trimmed by 2 bases and J by 9 bases, 13 bases remained unmatched. The CDR3 runs to 16 residues. The CDR3 coding sequence is TGTGCCAGTAGTATATTTGGGACAGTGGATGTTGGGCCCCAGCATTTT. As protein: CASSIFGTVDVGPQHF. Variable domain in full (rest from reference TRBV19 and TRBJ1-5): DGGITQSPKYLFRKEGQNVTLSCEQNLNHDAMYWYRQDPGQGLRLIYYSQIVNDFQKGDIAEGYSVSREKKESFPLTVTSAQKNPTAFYLCASSIFGTVDVGPQHFGDGTRLSIL.

V is TRBV20-1 and J is TRBJ1-1; the D gene is possibly TRBD1 (5 bases). Germline loops: CDR1 DFQATT, CDR2 SNEGSKA (reference sequence). The CDR3 length is 15 residues. V shed 5 bases and J shed 0 bases, with 16 bases lying between them. The CDR3 sequence: CSAPSQGALNTEAFF. Written as DNA, the CDR3 is TGCAGTGCTCCGAGTCAAGGGGCTCTGAACACTGAAGCTTTCTTT.

Only one count was recorded for this clonotype. The chain has TRBV7-2 and TRBJ1-1, with TRBD1 matching over 7 bases. V shed 1 base and J 6 bases; nucleotides not matched to a gene: 5. The CDR3 runs 14 residues. CDR1 SGHTA and CDR2 FQGNSA come from the germline V gene. CDR3 amino acids: CASSLVGGGSEAFF. The CDR3 DNA reads as TGTGCCAGCAGCTTAGTTGGAGGGGGCTCTGAAGCTTTCTTT.

In its sample, this clonotype was seen once. The chain recombines TRBV2 with TRBJ2-2; 7 bases map to TRBD1. The J segment lost 4 bases and the V segment lost 8 bases, leaving 7 bases of the junction unmatched. The CDR3 length is 14 residues. Germline V lookup: CDR1 SNHLY, CDR2 FYNNEI. CDR3 nucleotides: TGTGCCAGCGGGGAGCAGGGGGTCACCGGGGAGCTGTTTTTT. Translated: CASGEQGVTGELFF. The full variable domain, completed using reference TRBV2 and TRBJ2-2, is EPEVTQTPSHQVTQMGQEVILRCVPISNHLYFYWYRQILGQKVEFLVSFYNNEISEKSEIFDDQFSVERPDGSNFTLKIRSTKLEDSAMYFCASGEQGVTGELFFGEGSRLTVL.

The chain joins TRBV20-1 to TRBJ2-7, with 8 bases lining up with TRBD1. Germline V lookup: CDR1 DFQATT, CDR2 SNEGSKA (reference sequence). J gave up 3 bases and V 4 bases, and 5 bases lay outside the gene matches. The CDR3 sequence is 13 residues long. CDR3 DNA: TGCAGTGCTACCCCCGGACAGGGCTACGAGCAGTACTTC. Translation gives CSATPGQGYEQYF.

The V and J genes are TRBV19 and TRBJ1-1; D may be TRBD1 (5 bases). The germline V and J ends were trimmed by 9 bases and 1 base, with 21 bases remaining between them. The germline V gene has CDR1 LNHDA and CDR2 SQIVND (reference sequence). The CDR3 is made up of 16 amino acids. CDR3 coding DNA: TGTGCCAGCGTACCGGGTGGGAAGGGGACGAACACTGAAGCTTTCTTT. It yields the protein CASVPGGKGTNTEAFF.

The chain couples TRBV27 to TRBJ2-2, with D uncertain. V was shortened by 7 bases and J by 2 bases, with 8 bases between the two germline ends. Germline assignment: CDR1 MNHEY and CDR2 SMNVEV (reference sequence). The CDR3 has 13 residues. The CDR3: CASMEVNTGELFF. The CDR3 DNA follows: TGTGCCAGCATGGAAGTTAACACCGGGGAGCTGTTTTTT.

V gene TRBV27 combines with J gene TRBJ2-2, with 8 bases fitting TRBD1. The CDR3 is 16 amino acids. In germline, CDR1 is MNHEY, CDR2 SMNVEV (reference sequence). The junction had 12 bases not matched to a gene; V was cut back by 6 bases and J by 6 bases. The CDR3 reads CASSSHEQQGAGELFF. For the CDR3, the DNA is TGTGCCAGCAGCTCCCACGAACAACAGGGGGCCGGGGAGCTGTTTTTT.

This rearrangement joins TRBV2 to TRBJ2-5; possibly TRBD1 for D (6 bases). There are 17 residues in the CDR3. The V end was cut by 6 bases, the J end by 5 bases, with 25 bases between. CDR1 and CDR2 from the germline V gene are SNHLY and FYNNEI. CDR3 in amino acids: CASSDSRGAGAGETQYF. CDR3 coding DNA: TGTGCCAGCAGCGACTCCAGGGGAGCTGGGGCGGGTGAGACCCAGTACTTC. Filled out from reference TRBV2 and TRBJ2-5, the complete variable domain reads EPEVTQTPSHQVTQMGQEVILRCVPISNHLYFYWYRQILGQKVEFLVSFYNNEISEKSEIFDDQFSVERPDGSNFTLKIRSTKLEDSAMYFCASSDSRGAGAGETQYFGPGTRLLVL.

This clonotype was observed a few times. The CDR3 protein is CASRNGGWSSYNEQFF. CDR3 sequence (DNA): TGTGCCAGCAGAAACGGAGGCTGGAGCTCCTACAATGAGCAGTTCTTC. The rearrangement joins TRBV6-1 to TRBJ2-1; possible D gene TRBD2, 5 bases. The germline V gene has CDR1 MNHNS and CDR2 SASEGT. This CDR3 region has 16 residues. V was cut by 6 bases and J by 0 bases, with 15 bases left in between.

The count of this clonotype is one. The rearrangement uses TRBV18 and TRBJ1-4, with D possibly matching TRBD1 (5 bases). V was shortened by 1 base and J by 7 bases, with 13 bases between the two germline ends. The CDR3 consists of 15 residues. Germline CDR1 and CDR2: KGHSH and LQKENI. The CDR3 region has the DNA TGTGCCAGCTCACCACTCCAGGGAGATACTGAAAAACTGTTTTTT. Translated, it gives CASSPLQGDTEKLFF.

V usage is TRBV9 and J usage is TRBJ1-6, with a weak D call TRBD1 (6 bases). Germline CDR1 is SGDLS and CDR2 is YYNGEE. The CDR3 contains 17 residues. V gave up 4 bases and J gave up 5 bases, with 19 bases separating them. DNA of the CDR3: TGTGCCAGCAGCCAACGTGGGGGGGGCCCGGATAATTCACCCCTCCACTTT. It encodes CASSQRGGGPDNSPLHF.

The chain combines TRBV2 with TRBJ2-5, with 7 positions matching TRBD2. The CDR3 has 15 amino acids. Losses at the gene ends were 6 bases for V and 9 bases for J; bases not matched to a gene: 16. Germline V gene data show CDR1 as SNHLY and CDR2 as FYNNEI. The CDR3 nucleotides are TGTGCCAGCAGATCGGACGGTGGGGTGGGGGGGGCCCAGTACTTC. Its translation: CASRSDGGVGGAQYF.

The gene calls are TRBV28 and TRBJ2-3; no clear D. The CDR3 has 15 amino acids. Trimming stripped 5 bases from V and 3 bases from J, with 15 bases between. In germline, CDR1 is MDHEN, CDR2 SYDVKM. CDR3 sequence (DNA): TGTGCCAGCAGTCCCCGGAGAGGCGTTACAGATACGCAGTATTTT. Translating it yields CASSPRRGVTDTQYF.